Listed here are 14 T cell receptor beta chains from one sample, sequenced in a study of T cell repertoires in cytomegalovirus infection (dated by TCRdb to between 2018 and 2021). Sequencing was carried out with an Illumina HiSeq 1500. Clones were called with MiXCR by TCRdb after fastp trimmed the public reads at Q25, and only in-frame beta chains were retained. CDR3 protein sequences are deduplicated, and each keeps its most common genes and DNA. Counted in this sample were just under 500,000 distinct CDR3 sequences; roughly a third of them appeared once. Together, the top ten hold 17% of the sample. Antigens for these TCRs are unknown. Sample treatment or condition, as interpreted from the label and publication: in vitro stimulation with specific CMV peptide epitopes to enrich CMV-specific T cells. This sample comprised cultured PBMCs, obtained from culture after CMV antigen stimulation. The source is a human donor in good health (CMV status not recorded). Some clones in this sample may be carry-over from other donors' samples.

The DNA for the CDR3 is TGCGCCAGCAGCCAAGCCCCCTCCAGCAATCAGCCCCAGCATTTT. Encoded protein: CASSQAPSSNQPQHF. This chain connects TRBV4-1 to TRBJ1-5; D is unclear. The CDR3 extends over 15 amino acids. Germline V gene sequence: CDR1 MGHRA, CDR2 YSYEKL. V shed 1 base and J shed 1 base, with 8 bases lying between them.

The chain couples TRBV29-1 to TRBJ2-1, with 9 bases aligning to TRBD2. CDR1 and CDR2 (germline): SQVTM, ANQGSEA. There are 13 residues in the CDR3. The ends lost 5 bases at V and 4 bases at J; junction bases unmatched: 3. The CDR3 spells CSVSGRIYNEQFF. In DNA form, the CDR3 reads TGCAGCGTTAGCGGGAGGATATACAATGAGCAGTTCTTC.

This clonotype appeared a few times. This sequence joins TRBV19 and TRBJ2-5, with D uncertain. The V and J ends lost 4 bases and 0 bases respectively, with 6 bases between them. Germline CDR1 LNHDA, CDR2 SQIVND (reference sequence). This CDR3 has 13 amino acids. CDR3 sequence reads: CASSRAYQETQYF. CDR3 sequence (DNA): TGTGCCAGTAGTAGGGCCTACCAAGAGACCCAGTACTTC.

The sample holds a few counts of this clonotype. The V and J genes are TRBV7-9 and TRBJ2-5, with TRBD2 identical over 11 bases. The CDR3 length is 17 residues. CDR1 SEHNR and CDR2 FQNEAQ come from the germline V gene (reference sequence). J was trimmed by 3 bases and V by 0 bases; bases with no gene match: 6. The CDR3: CASSLARRGLAEETQYF. The CDR3 region has the DNA TGTGCCAGCAGCTTAGCTCGACGGGGACTAGCGGAAGAGACCCAGTACTTC.

On this clonotype itself: Given a much more abundant clone one base away, this may be a read error. The J gene is TRBJ2-1, the V gene TRBV7-2; 8 nucleotides align to TRBD2. The length of the CDR3 is 16 residues. The germline V gene has CDR1 SGHTA and CDR2 FQGNSA. CDR3 bases: TGTGCCAGCAGATTAGCGCATAGCGGGGCCTCCTGGGGGCAGTTCTTC. Its protein is CASRLAHSGASWGQFF.

The table lists this clonotype with a few counts. The chain employs TRBV19 and TRBJ1-2; tentatively, D is TRBD1 (6 bases). The CDR3 loop spans 15 amino acids. Per the germline V gene, CDR1 is LNHDA and CDR2 is SQIVND (reference sequence). V lost 5 bases and J lost 3, with 16 bases in between. The DNA of the CDR3 is TGTGCCAGTAGTCCGACGACAGGCCTTTACTATGGCTACACCTTC. Translation: CASSPTTGLYYGYTF.

The rearrangement joins TRBV20-1 to TRBJ2-3, with no clear D. The germline gives CDR1 DFQATT, CDR2 SNEGSKA (reference sequence). V lost 3 bases to trimming and J lost 1 base, with 8 bases between them. The CDR3 runs to 13 residues. The CDR3 sequence: CSARSQGTDTQYF. DNA of the CDR3: TGCAGTGCTAGGAGTCAGGGCACAGATACGCAGTATTTT.

This clonotype was seen only a few times. V is TRBV27 and J is TRBJ2-6; D is unclear. Germline-derived CDR1 and CDR2 are MNHEY and SMNVEV (reference sequence). This CDR3 is built from 14 residues. Deletions cut 3 bases from V and 5 bases from J, with 8 bases between. As DNA, the CDR3 is TGTGCCAGCAGTTTGGGCGCAAGGGCCAACGTCCTGACTTTC. Its protein product is CASSLGARANVLTF.

This clonotype was counted ten times or more. The CDR3 loop reads CASSLPFRGQGTNEQFF. DNA of the CDR3: TGTGCCAGCAGCTTGCCATTCAGGGGACAGGGGACGAATGAGCAGTTCTTC. This chain connects TRBV7-8 to TRBJ2-1; the match to TRBD1 covers 10 bases. This CDR3 has 17 residues. With 3 bases clipped from V and 7 bases from J, the junction kept 12 bases outside the gene matches. Germline V gives CDR1 SGHVS, CDR2 FQNEAQ.

The rearrangement uses TRBV7-9 and TRBJ2-1; 10 bases map to TRBD2. Germline CDR1 is SEHNR and CDR2 is FQNEAQ (reference sequence). V was pared by 5 bases and J by 4 bases, with 5 bases of the junction left unmatched. The CDR3 sequence is 15 residues long. The CDR3 coding sequence is TGTGCCAGCAGCCCTCAGCGGGGGGGGTACAATGAGCAGTTCTTC. This encodes CASSPQRGGYNEQFF.

This clonotype was recorded a few times. As DNA, the CDR3 is TGTGCCAGCAGCTTTTTCCACGGGAGGGGTGATGAGCAGTTCTTC. Its translation: CASSFFHGRGDEQFF. This rearrangement joins TRBV7-2 to TRBJ2-1; 8 nucleotides match TRBD2. The V and J ends lost 3 bases and 8 bases, in that order; junction bases with no gene match: 9. Germline CDR1 reads SGHTA; CDR2 reads FQGNSA. The CDR3 spans 15 residues.

The chain uses TRBV4-1 and TRBJ2-7, with D tentatively TRBD1 (5 bases). Germline-derived CDR1 and CDR2 are MGHRA and YSYEKL. V lost 1 base, J lost 4 bases, and 11 bases lay in between. The CDR3 extends over 14 amino acids. In DNA, the CDR3 is TGCGCCAGCAGCCAAGTCGGACGGACATACGAGCAGTACGTC. Its protein product is CASSQVGRTYEQYV.

The genes are TRBV6-1 and TRBJ2-7; perhaps TRBD1 as D (5 bases). The CDR3 spans 13 residues. Germline CDR1 MNHNS, CDR2 SASEGT. Trimming took off 6 bases at V and 0 bases at J, with 9 bases between the two ends. In DNA, the CDR3 is TGTGCCAGCAGAGGGGTGCTCTCCTACGAGCAGTACTTC. Translating gives CASRGVLSYEQYF.

The chain uses TRBV24-1 and TRBJ2-5; TRBD1 might be the D (6 bases). This CDR3 is 14 amino acids long. The germline V and J ends were trimmed by 1 base and 7 bases, with 12 bases remaining between them. Germline lookup yields CDR1 KGHDR and CDR2 SFDVKD. As DNA, the CDR3 is TGTGCCACCAGTGATTTCACAGGGAAAGGGACCCAGTACTTC. Protein sequence: CATSDFTGKGTQYF.